The 10 T cell receptor beta chains given below trace back to one sample, sequenced in a study of cytomegalovirus exposure and HLA in healthy donors. The PCR used 60 Vbeta and 13 Jbeta primers. The method was immunoSEQ multiplex PCR; TCRdb's version includes in-frame clones alone and lacks a portion of them. The profile shows some 150,000 clones, about 72% of them singletons. What was sequenced was PBMCs. These receptor sequences come from a man under 40 in good health and CMV-seropositive.

This sequence joins TRBV5-1 and TRBJ2-7; 7 bases align to TRBD1. The V and J ends lost 4 bases and 3 bases, in that order; junction bases with no gene match: 4. CDR1 and CDR2 from the germline V gene are SGHRS and YFSETQ. The CDR3 sequence is 13 residues long. Here the CDR3 reads CASSTQGSYEQYF. The DNA of the CDR3 is TGCGCCAGCAGCACACAGGGGAGCTACGAGCAGTACTTC.

This sequence joins TRBV30 and TRBJ2-3; 8 bases align to TRBD2. This CDR3 comprises 14 residues. Looked up from germline, CDR1 is GTSNPN and CDR2 is SVGIG (reference sequence). The CDR3 reads CAYQNRRGGDTQYF. The CDR3 region has the DNA TGTGCATATCAAAACCGACGGGGGGGAGATACGCAGTATTTT.

The rearrangement uses TRBV27 and TRBJ2-7; D unclear. This CDR3 has 12 amino acids. From germline, CDR1 is MNHEY and CDR2 SMNVEV (reference sequence). Trimming removed 5 bases from V and 4 bases from J, with 9 bases in between. CDR3 residues: CASSPFSYEQYF. CDR3 coding DNA: TGTGCCAGCAGTCCATTTAGTTACGAGCAGTACTTC.

The chain employs TRBV19 and TRBJ2-2, with a weak D call TRBD1 (6 bases). The CDR3 spans 15 residues. Trimming took 4 bases from V and 7 from J, leaving 16 bases between them. Germline CDR1 LNHDA, CDR2 SQIVND (reference sequence). CDR3 nucleotide sequence: TGTGCCAGTAGTACTGGACAGTCCTTAAGCGGGGAGCTGTTTTTT. Amino acid sequence: CASSTGQSLSGELFF.

This clone was observed a handful of times. V usage is TRBV27 and J usage is TRBJ2-3; D remains unclear. V gave up 3 bases and J gave up 1 base, with 5 bases separating them. Germline V gene lookup returns CDR1 MNHEY and CDR2 SMNVEV (reference sequence). The CDR3 contains 13 residues. The DNA of the CDR3 is TGTGCCAGCAGTTTCACTCGCACAGATACGCAGTATTTT. It yields the protein CASSFTRTDTQYF.

The V call is TRBV6-5, the J call TRBJ1-1; 7 positions agree with TRBD1. The CDR3 sequence is 14 residues long. CDR1 is MNHEY and CDR2 is SVGAGI in the germline V gene. V lost 2 bases to trimming and J lost 4 bases; unmatched junction nucleotides: 4. CDR3 in amino acids: CASSYKGAATEAFF. The CDR3 nucleotides read TGTGCCAGCAGTTACAAGGGGGCAGCCACTGAAGCTTTCTTT.

Note on this clone: Other nucleotide sequences in the sample specify the same CDR3. The chain carries TRBV5-1 and TRBJ2-7; 10 bases fit TRBD1. Germline V gene lookup returns CDR1 SGHRS and CDR2 YFSETQ. V dropped 3 bases and J dropped 2; count of bases not matched to a gene: 2. This CDR3 region has 14 residues. Here the CDR3 DNA reads TGCGCCAGCAGCTCCGGACAGGGGGCCTACGAGCAGTACTTC. This gives the protein CASSSGQGAYEQYF. Variable domain in full (rest from reference TRBV5-1 and TRBJ2-7): KAGVTQTPRYLIKTRGQQVTLSCSPISGHRSVSWYQQTPGQGLQFLFEYFSETQRNKGNFPGRFSGRQFSNSRSEMNVSTLELGDSALYLCASSSGQGAYEQYFGPGTRLTVT.

The rearrangement uses TRBV7-6 and TRBJ1-3; maybe TRBD1 (5 bases). Trimming removed 1 base at V and 2 bases at J, with 9 bases between. The germline CDR1 and CDR2 sequences are SGHVS and FNYEAQ. The length of the CDR3 is 15 residues. CDR3 in amino acids: CASSLGTGAGNTIYF. DNA for the CDR3: TGTGCCAGCAGCTTAGGGACGGGGGCTGGAAACACCATATATTTT.

The V gene is TRBV5-1, the J gene TRBJ2-5, with TRBD2 as a possible D gene (5 bases). Germline CDR1 and CDR2: SGHRS and YFSETQ. The ends were cut back, 0 bases at V and 5 bases at J, with 11 bases in the middle. CDR3 length equals 14 residues. CDR3 protein: CASSLALAIETQYF. The CDR3 DNA reads as TGCGCCAGCAGCTTGGCGTTAGCGATCGAGACCCAGTACTTC.

The gene calls are TRBV6-1 and TRBJ2-3; 8 bases align to TRBD2. With V trimmed by 0 bases and J by 5 bases, 10 bases remained unmatched. Germline-derived CDR1 and CDR2 are MNHNS and SASEGT. The CDR3 consists of 17 residues. This CDR3 reads CASSEAPAGGARDTQYF. For the CDR3, the DNA is TGTGCCAGCAGTGAAGCCCCTGCCGGGGGGGCCAGAGATACGCAGTATTTT.